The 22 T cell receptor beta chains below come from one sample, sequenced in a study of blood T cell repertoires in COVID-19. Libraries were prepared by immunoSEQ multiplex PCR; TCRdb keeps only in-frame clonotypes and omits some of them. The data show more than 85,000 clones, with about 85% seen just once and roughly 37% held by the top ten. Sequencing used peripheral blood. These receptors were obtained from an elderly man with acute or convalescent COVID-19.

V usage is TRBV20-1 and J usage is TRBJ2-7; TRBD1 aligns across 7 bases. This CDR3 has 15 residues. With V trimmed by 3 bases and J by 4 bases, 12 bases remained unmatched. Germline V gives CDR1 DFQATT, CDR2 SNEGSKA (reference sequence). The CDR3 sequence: CSASPGTARSYEQYF. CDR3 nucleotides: TGCAGTGCTAGTCCCGGGACAGCGAGAAGTTACGAGCAGTACTTC.

For the CDR3, the DNA is TGCGCCAGCAGCTTGGGACTTATCACAGATACGCAGTATTTT. Translated: CASSLGLITDTQYF. V and J are TRBV5-1 and TRBJ2-3; the D is unclear. V was clipped by 0 bases and J by 2 bases, with 7 bases between them. CDR1 SGHRS and CDR2 YFSETQ come from the germline V gene. CDR3 length equals 14 residues.

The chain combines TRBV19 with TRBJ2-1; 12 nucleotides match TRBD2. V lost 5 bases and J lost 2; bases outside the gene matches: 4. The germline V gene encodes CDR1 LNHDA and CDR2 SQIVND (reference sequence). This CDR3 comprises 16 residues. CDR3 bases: TGTGCCAGTAGTTTCAGACTAGCGGGAGCCTACAATGAGCAGTTCTTC. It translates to CASSFRLAGAYNEQFF.

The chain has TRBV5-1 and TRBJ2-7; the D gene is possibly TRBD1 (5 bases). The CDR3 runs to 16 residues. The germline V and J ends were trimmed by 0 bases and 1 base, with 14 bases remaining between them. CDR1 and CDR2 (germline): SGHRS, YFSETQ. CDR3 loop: CASSLATGSWSYEQYF. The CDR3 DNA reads TGCGCCAGCAGCTTGGCCACAGGTAGTTGGTCCTACGAGCAGTACTTC.

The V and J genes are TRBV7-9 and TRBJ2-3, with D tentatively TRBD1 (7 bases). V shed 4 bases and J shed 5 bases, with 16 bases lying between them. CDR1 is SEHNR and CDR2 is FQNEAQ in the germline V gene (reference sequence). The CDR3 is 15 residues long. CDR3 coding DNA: TGTGCCAGCAGCTCGACTAGGGGGCCCGGAGATACGCAGTATTTT. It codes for CASSSTRGPGDTQYF.

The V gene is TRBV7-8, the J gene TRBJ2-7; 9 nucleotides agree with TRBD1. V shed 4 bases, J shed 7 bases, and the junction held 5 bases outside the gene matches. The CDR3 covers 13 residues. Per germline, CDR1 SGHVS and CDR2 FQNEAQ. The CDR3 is CASSSQGAGEQYF. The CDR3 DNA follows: TGTGCCAGCAGCTCACAGGGGGCGGGGGAGCAGTACTTC.

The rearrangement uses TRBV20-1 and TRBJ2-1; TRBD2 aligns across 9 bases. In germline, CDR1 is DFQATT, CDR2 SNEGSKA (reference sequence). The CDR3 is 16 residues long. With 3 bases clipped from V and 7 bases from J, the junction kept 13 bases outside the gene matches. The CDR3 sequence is CSASSRGTSIRNEQFF. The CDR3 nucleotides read TGCAGTGCTAGTTCGAGGGGGACTAGCATTAGAAATGAGCAGTTCTTC.

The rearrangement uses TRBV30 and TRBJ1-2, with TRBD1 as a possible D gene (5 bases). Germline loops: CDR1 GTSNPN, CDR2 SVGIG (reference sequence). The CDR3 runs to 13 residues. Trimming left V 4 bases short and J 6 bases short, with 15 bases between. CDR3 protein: CAWTPTGAHGYTF. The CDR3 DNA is TGTGCCTGGACCCCAACTGGGGCGCATGGCTACACCTTC.

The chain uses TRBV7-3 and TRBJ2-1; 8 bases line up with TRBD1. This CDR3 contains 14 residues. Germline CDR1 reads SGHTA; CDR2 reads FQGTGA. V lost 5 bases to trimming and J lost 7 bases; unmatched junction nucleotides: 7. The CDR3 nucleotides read TGTGCCAGCAGCACCCGGGACAGGTCAAATGAGCAGTTCTTC. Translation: CASSTRDRSNEQFF. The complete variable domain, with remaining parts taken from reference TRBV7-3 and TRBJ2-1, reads GAGVSQTPSNKVTEKGKYVELRCDPISGHTALYWYRQSLGQGPEFLIYFQGTGAADDSGLPNDRFFAVRPEGSVSTLKIQRTERGDSAVYLCASSTRDRSNEQFFGPGTRLTVL.

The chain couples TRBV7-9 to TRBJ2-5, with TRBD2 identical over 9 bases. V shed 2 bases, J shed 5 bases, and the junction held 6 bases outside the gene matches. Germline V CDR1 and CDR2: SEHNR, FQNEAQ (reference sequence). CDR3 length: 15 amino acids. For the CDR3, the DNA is TGTGCCAGCAGCTTAAGGGTAGCGGGAGCCGAGACCCAGTACTTC. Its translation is CASSLRVAGAETQYF. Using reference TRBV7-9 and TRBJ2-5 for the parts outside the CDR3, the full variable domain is DTGVSQNPRHKITKRGQNVTFRCDPISEHNRLYWYRQTLGQGPEFLTYFQNEAQLEKSRLLSDRFSAERPKGSFSTLEIQRTEQGDSAMYLCASSLRVAGAETQYFGPGTRLLVL.

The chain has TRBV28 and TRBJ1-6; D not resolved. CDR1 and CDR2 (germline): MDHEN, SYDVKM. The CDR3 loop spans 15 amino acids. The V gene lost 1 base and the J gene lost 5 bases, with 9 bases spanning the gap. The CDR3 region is CASSLSNGNNSPLHF. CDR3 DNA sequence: TGTGCCAGCAGTTTATCCAACGGGAATAATTCACCCCTCCACTTT. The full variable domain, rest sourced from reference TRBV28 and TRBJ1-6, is DVKVTQSSRYLVKRTGEKVFLECVQDMDHENMFWYRQDPGLGLRLIYFSYDVKMKEKGDIPEGYSVSREKKERFSLILESASTNQTSMYLCASSLSNGNNSPLHFGNGTRLTVT.

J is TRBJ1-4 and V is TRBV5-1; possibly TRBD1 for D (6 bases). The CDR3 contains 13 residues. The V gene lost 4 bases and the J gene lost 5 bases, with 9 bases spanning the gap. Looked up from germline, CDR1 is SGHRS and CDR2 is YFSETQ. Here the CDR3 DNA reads TGCGCCAGCAGCCCGGGACAAAATGAAAAACTGTTTTTT. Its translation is CASSPGQNEKLFF.

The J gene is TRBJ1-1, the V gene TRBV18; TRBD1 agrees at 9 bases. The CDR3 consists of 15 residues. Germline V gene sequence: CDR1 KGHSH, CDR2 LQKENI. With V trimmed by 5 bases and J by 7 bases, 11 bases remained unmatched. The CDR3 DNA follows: TGTGCCAGCTCAACCCTACCCGGGACAGGGAGTGAAGCTTTCTTT. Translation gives CASSTLPGTGSEAFF.

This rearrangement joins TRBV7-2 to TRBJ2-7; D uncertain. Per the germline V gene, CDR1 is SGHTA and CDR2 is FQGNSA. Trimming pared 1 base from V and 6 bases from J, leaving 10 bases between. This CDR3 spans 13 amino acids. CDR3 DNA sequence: TGTGCCAGCAGCTTAGAAGAGTTTATCGAGCAGTACTTC. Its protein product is CASSLEEFIEQYF.

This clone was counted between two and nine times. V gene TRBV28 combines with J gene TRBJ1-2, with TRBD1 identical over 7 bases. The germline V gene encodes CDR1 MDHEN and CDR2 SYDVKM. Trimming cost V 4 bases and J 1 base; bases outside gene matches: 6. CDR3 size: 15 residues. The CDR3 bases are TGTGCCAGCAGTTCGGGGGCAGGGGGTAACTATGGCTACACCTTC. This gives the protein CASSSGAGGNYGYTF.

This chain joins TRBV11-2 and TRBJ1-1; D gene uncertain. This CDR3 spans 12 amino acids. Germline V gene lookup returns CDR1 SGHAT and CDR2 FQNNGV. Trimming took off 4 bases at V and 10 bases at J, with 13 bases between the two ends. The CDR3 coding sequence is TGTGCCAGCAGCTGGGCCGCCGATGGAGCTTTCTTT. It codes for CASSWAADGAFF.

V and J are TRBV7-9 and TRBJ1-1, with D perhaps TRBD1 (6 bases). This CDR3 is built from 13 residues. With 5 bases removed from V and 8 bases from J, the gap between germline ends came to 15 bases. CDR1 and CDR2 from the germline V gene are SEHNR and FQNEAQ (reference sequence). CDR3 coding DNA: TGTGCCAGCAGCGGACAGCCTAAGGAGGAAGCTTTCTTT. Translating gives CASSGQPKEEAFF.

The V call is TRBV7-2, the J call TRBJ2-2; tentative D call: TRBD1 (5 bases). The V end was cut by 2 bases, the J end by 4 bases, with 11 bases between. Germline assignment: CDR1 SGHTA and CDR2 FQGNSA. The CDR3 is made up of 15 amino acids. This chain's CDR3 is CASSLLERGTGELFF. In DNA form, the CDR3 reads TGTGCCAGCAGCTTACTTGAAAGGGGCACCGGGGAGCTGTTTTTT.

In DNA form, the CDR3 reads TGTGCCAGTAGTCCAGTAAACACCGGGGAGCTGTTTTTT. Residues: CASSPVNTGELFF. This rearrangement joins TRBV19 to TRBJ2-2; D is undetermined. The CDR3 has 13 amino acids. V was trimmed by 5 bases and J by 2 bases, leaving 6 bases between them. Germline CDR1 and CDR2: LNHDA and SQIVND (reference sequence).

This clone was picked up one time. The DNA of the CDR3 is TGTGCCAGTAATTGGGCGGGAGAAGCTGAGCAGTTCTTC. Amino acids: CASNWAGEAEQFF. The chain employs TRBV19 and TRBJ2-1; 7 bases are shared with TRBD2. V lost 7 bases and J lost 9; bases outside the gene matches: 9. CDR1 is LNHDA and CDR2 is SQIVND in the germline V gene (reference sequence). CDR3 length: 13 amino acids. The full variable domain, completed using reference TRBV19 and TRBJ2-1, is DGGITQSPKYLFRKEGQNVTLSCEQNLNHDAMYWYRQDPGQGLRLIYYSQIVNDFQKGDIAEGYSVSREKKESFPLTVTSAQKNPTAFYLCASNWAGEAEQFFGPGTRLTVL.

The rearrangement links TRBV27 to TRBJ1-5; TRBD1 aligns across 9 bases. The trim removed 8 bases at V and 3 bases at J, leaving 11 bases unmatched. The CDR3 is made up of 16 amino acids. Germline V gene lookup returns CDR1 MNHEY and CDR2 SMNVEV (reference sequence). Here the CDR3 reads CASSSGTGSYNQPQHF. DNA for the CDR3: TGTGCCAGCTCATCCGGGACAGGGTCCTACAATCAGCCCCAGCATTTT.

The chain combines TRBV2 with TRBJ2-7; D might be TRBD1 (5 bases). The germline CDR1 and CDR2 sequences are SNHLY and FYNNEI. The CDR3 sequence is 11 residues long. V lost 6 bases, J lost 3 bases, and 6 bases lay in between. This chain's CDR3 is CASRDNYEQYF. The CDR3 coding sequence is TGTGCCAGCAGGGACAACTACGAGCAGTACTTC.